These 32 T cell receptor beta chains share one sample of origin, sequenced in a study of blood T cell repertoires in COVID-19. Generated by immunoSEQ multiplex PCR, the TCRdb table keeps only in-frame clones and is missing some. The sample carries fewer than 120,000 clones, 88% recorded once. The sequencing input was peripheral blood. The receptors stem from a woman aged 50 to 65 with acute or convalescent COVID-19.

V and J are TRBV15 and TRBJ2-7; tentative D call: TRBD1 (5 bases). The CDR3 loop spans 15 amino acids. Trimming shortened V by 1 base and J by 4 bases, and 14 bases separated the two germline ends. CDR1 and CDR2 from the germline V gene are LNHNV and YYDKDF (reference sequence). CDR3 amino acids: CATSRAGNIPYEQYF. In nucleotides, the CDR3 is TGTGCCACCAGCAGAGCAGGGAACATCCCTTACGAGCAGTACTTC.

V and J are TRBV14 and TRBJ2-2, with TRBD1 matching over 8 bases. The CDR3 loop spans 15 amino acids. The germline CDR1 and CDR2 sequences are SGHDN and FVKESK. Trimming took 2 bases from V and 4 from J; bases not matched to a gene: 3. The CDR3 DNA is TGTGCCAGCAGCCAAAGGCAGGGGGCCACCGGGGAGCTGTTTTTT. Protein product: CASSQRQGATGELFF.

The chain carries TRBV20-1 and TRBJ2-7; no clear D. V lost 5 bases and J 4 bases, leaving 9 bases between the germline ends. The CDR3 consists of 11 residues. Per germline, CDR1 DFQATT and CDR2 SNEGSKA (reference sequence). Here the CDR3 reads CSASDRYEQYF. CDR3 nucleotide sequence: TGCAGTGCTTCCGATAGATACGAGCAGTACTTC.

The rearrangement uses TRBV18 and TRBJ1-2; a weak D match, TRBD1 (6 bases). With 1 base removed from V and 6 bases from J, the gap between germline ends came to 9 bases. CDR1 and CDR2 (germline): KGHSH, LQKENI. This CDR3 is 13 amino acids long. DNA of the CDR3: TGTGCCAGCTCACCACGACAGGAACATGGCTACACCTTC. Amino acid sequence: CASSPRQEHGYTF.

The rearrangement uses TRBV2 and TRBJ1-1; D unclear. This CDR3 spans 15 amino acids. The V gene lost 5 bases and the J gene lost 3 bases, with 16 bases spanning the gap. Germline CDR1 is SNHLY and CDR2 is FYNNEI. CDR3 residues: CASSQVRARDTEAFF. The CDR3 DNA reads as TGTGCCAGCAGTCAAGTCCGGGCGCGGGACACTGAAGCTTTCTTT.

V and J are TRBV7-2 and TRBJ2-7, with 11 bases that match TRBD2. Germline values: CDR1 SGHTA, CDR2 FQGNSA. V lost 0 bases to trimming and J lost 2 bases; unmatched junction nucleotides: 0. This CDR3 has 15 amino acids. The CDR3 DNA is TGTGCCAGCAGCTTAGCGGGACTAGCGGCCTACGAGCAGTACTTC. Its translation is CASSLAGLAAYEQYF.

To note about this clone: The sample contains more than one DNA sequence encoding this CDR3. The V and J genes are TRBV18 and TRBJ1-1, with D possibly being TRBD1 (6 bases). Germline V lookup: CDR1 KGHSH, CDR2 LQKENI. Trimming removed 6 bases from V and 3 bases from J, with 11 bases in between. The CDR3 loop spans 13 amino acids. The CDR3 loop is CASSPTGDTEAFF. CDR3 DNA: TGTGCCAGCTCCCCGACAGGAGACACTGAAGCTTTCTTT.

This sequence joins TRBV30 and TRBJ2-2; 8 positions agree with TRBD2. In germline, CDR1 is GTSNPN, CDR2 SVGIG (reference sequence). The CDR3 runs 16 residues. V lost 7 bases and J lost 1; bases outside the gene matches: 11. This CDR3 reads CASYGRVLMNTGELFF. CDR3 bases: TGTGCCTCGTACGGGAGGGTATTGATGAACACCGGGGAGCTGTTTTTT.

The chain combines TRBV19 with TRBJ2-2; possible D gene TRBD2, 6 bases. Trimming left V 5 bases short and J 2 bases short, with 12 bases between. The CDR3 runs 15 residues. The germline V gene encodes CDR1 LNHDA and CDR2 SQIVND (reference sequence). The CDR3 loop is CASSPGLGNTGELFF. In DNA, the CDR3 is TGTGCCAGTAGTCCGGGACTCGGAAACACCGGGGAGCTGTTTTTT.

The chain uses TRBV5-8 and TRBJ2-5; D unresolved. The germline CDR1 and CDR2 sequences are SGHTS and YDEGEE. CDR3 length equals 14 residues. V was pared by 4 bases and J by 1 base, with 11 bases between. The CDR3 nucleotides read TGTGCCAGCAGCGCAGGAAACCTCCAAGAGACCCAGTACTTC. It is translated as CASSAGNLQETQYF.

There are a few counts of this clone. The chain employs TRBV28 and TRBJ1-1; no clear D. The germline V and J ends were trimmed by 6 bases and 4 bases, with 18 bases remaining between them. Germline V lookup: CDR1 MDHEN, CDR2 SYDVKM. The CDR3 spans 15 residues. CDR3 amino acids: CASRALEGKATEAFF. The CDR3 DNA sequence: TGTGCCAGCAGGGCTCTCGAGGGTAAGGCCACTGAAGCTTTCTTT.

The V call is TRBV6-5, the J call TRBJ2-7, with 10 bases identical to TRBD2. J lost 4 bases, V lost 6 bases, and 9 bases had no gene match. Germline V gene lookup returns CDR1 MNHEY and CDR2 SVGAGI. The CDR3 extends over 15 amino acids. This chain's CDR3 is CASRTLAGEGYEQYF. DNA for the CDR3: TGTGCCAGCAGGACTCTAGCGGGGGAGGGTTACGAGCAGTACTTC.

Only a few counts were recorded for this clone. The chain carries TRBV4-1 and TRBJ2-7; 12 bases match TRBD2. With 0 bases clipped from V and 5 bases from J, the junction kept 14 bases outside the gene matches. Germline lookup yields CDR1 MGHRA and CDR2 YSYEKL. The CDR3 sequence is 19 residues long. The CDR3 nucleotides read TGCGCCAGCAGCCAAGAGTTTGGGCTAGCGGGAGGGTTTGGGAACGAGCAGTACTTC. It specifies CASSQEFGLAGGFGNEQYF.

CDR3 in amino acids: CASTPSGWYEQYF. The CDR3 nucleotides are TGTGCCAGCACTCCATCGGGGTGGTACGAGCAGTACTTC. This chain connects TRBV6-5 to TRBJ2-7; D might be TRBD2 (5 bases). This CDR3 has 13 residues. Trimming shortened V by 7 bases and J by 4 bases, and 14 bases separated the two germline ends. From germline, CDR1 is MNHEY and CDR2 SVGAGI.

The chain is built from TRBV4-1 and TRBJ2-3; tentatively, D is TRBD2 (6 bases). With 1 base removed from V and 2 bases from J, the gap between germline ends came to 13 bases. The CDR3 totals 16 residues. CDR1 and CDR2 from the germline V gene are MGHRA and YSYEKL. CDR3: CASSQGETSITDTQYF. CDR3 nucleotides: TGCGCCAGCAGCCAAGGGGAAACTAGCATCACAGATACGCAGTATTTT.

The J gene is TRBJ2-1, the V gene TRBV9; 8 nucleotides align to TRBD2. Looked up from germline, CDR1 is SGDLS and CDR2 is YYNGEE. The ends lost 4 bases at V and 5 bases at J; junction bases unmatched: 14. CDR3 size: 17 residues. CDR3 sequence: CASSTTAVLAGNNEQFF. As DNA, the CDR3 is TGTGCCAGCAGCACCACCGCAGTATTAGCGGGGAACAATGAGCAGTTCTTC.

The rearrangement links TRBV5-1 to TRBJ2-1; 10 bases are shared with TRBD1. With 0 bases clipped from V and 7 bases from J, the junction kept 4 bases outside the gene matches. This CDR3 has 15 amino acids. The germline CDR1 and CDR2 sequences are SGHRS and YFSETQ. The CDR3 DNA follows: TGCGCCAGCAGCTTGGAAGGACAGGGGGTGAATGAGCAGTTCTTC. The encoded protein is CASSLEGQGVNEQFF.

The chain uses TRBV6-5 and TRBJ2-3; 11 bases line up with TRBD2. The CDR3 contains 15 residues. V trimming: 5 bases; J trimming: 2 bases; junction bases outside the gene matches: 3. The V gene's germline CDR1 is MNHEY and CDR2 SVGAGI. For the CDR3, the DNA is TGTGCCAGCAGTCGACTAGCGGGACTCACAGATACGCAGTATTTT. Protein: CASSRLAGLTDTQYF.

This chain links TRBV24-1 with TRBJ2-1, with TRBD2 matching 11 bases. V lost 3 bases to trimming and J lost 8 bases; unmatched junction nucleotides: 11. CDR3 length equals 17 residues. The germline gives CDR1 KGHDR, CDR2 SFDVKD. The CDR3 is CATSDLAGGSGADEQFF. The CDR3 region has the DNA TGTGCCACCAGTGATCTAGCGGGAGGCTCAGGCGCCGATGAGCAGTTCTTC.

J is TRBJ1-1 and V is TRBV10-3, with a possible D match to TRBD1 (5 bases). Germline V gene data show CDR1 as ENHRY and CDR2 as SYGVKD. V dropped 7 bases and J dropped 0 bases, with 9 bases sitting between them. This CDR3 comprises 13 residues. CDR3 amino acids: CAINRGLNTEAFF. The CDR3 DNA reads as TGTGCCATCAATAGGGGTTTGAACACTGAAGCTTTCTTT.

The genes are TRBV28 and TRBJ1-4; D gene uncertain. CDR1 and CDR2 (germline): MDHEN, SYDVKM. Trimming shortened V by 3 bases and J by 2 bases, and 28 bases separated the two germline ends. The CDR3 totals 21 residues. CDR3 nucleotide sequence: TGTGCCAGCAGTTTCCGTAGTGAACGGGGTTGGCCTGGTTCGACTAATGAAAAACTGTTTTTT. This gives the protein CASSFRSERGWPGSTNEKLFF. The variable domain in full, with the rest retrieved from reference TRBV28 and TRBJ1-4, is DVKVTQSSRYLVKRTGEKVFLECVQDMDHENMFWYRQDPGLGLRLIYFSYDVKMKEKGDIPEGYSVSREKKERFSLILESASTNQTSMYLCASSFRSERGWPGSTNEKLFFGSGTQLSVL.

The chain combines TRBV29-1 with TRBJ2-2; no definite D call. This CDR3 region has 13 residues. V was clipped by 3 bases and J by 4 bases, with 9 bases between them. Germline V lookup: CDR1 SQVTM, CDR2 ANQGSEA. The CDR3 region has the DNA TGCAGCGTTGATCCTTCGGGCACCGGGGAGCTGTTTTTT. Encoded protein: CSVDPSGTGELFF.

The chain recombines TRBV11-2 with TRBJ1-2; perhaps TRBD1 as D (6 bases). This CDR3 comprises 13 residues. Trimming took 3 bases from V and 9 from J, leaving 14 bases between them. Germline CDR1 is SGHAT and CDR2 is FQNNGV. In DNA form, the CDR3 reads TGTGCCAGCAGCTTTACAGGGAGCCGGAGCTACACCTTC. This codes for CASSFTGSRSYTF.

The rearrangement uses TRBV2 and TRBJ2-7, with D possibly matching TRBD1 (6 bases). Per the germline V gene, CDR1 is SNHLY and CDR2 is FYNNEI. V gave up 7 bases and J gave up 5 bases, with 15 bases separating them. The CDR3 covers 13 residues. The chain's CDR3 is CASNQQGIDEQYF. CDR3 nucleotides: TGTGCCAGCAATCAACAGGGCATCGACGAGCAGTACTTC.

V gene TRBV5-5 combines with J gene TRBJ1-2, with D hard to call. The ends were cut back, 1 base at V and 4 bases at J, with 17 bases in the middle. This CDR3 spans 16 amino acids. CDR1 SGHKS and CDR2 YYEKEE come from the germline V gene (reference sequence). CDR3 sequence: CASSLSGSLTRYGYTF. CDR3 DNA sequence: TGTGCCAGCAGCTTGAGTGGGAGCCTGACGCGCTATGGCTACACCTTC.

V gene TRBV5-1 combines with J gene TRBJ2-1, with TRBD1 as a possible D gene (8 bases). V gave up 4 bases and J gave up 4 bases, with 15 bases separating them. Germline values: CDR1 SGHRS, CDR2 YFSETQ. The CDR3 length is 15 residues. The chain's CDR3 is CASSEQGGTYNEQFF. In DNA form, the CDR3 reads TGCGCCAGCAGCGAACAGGGGGGGACGTACAATGAGCAGTTCTTC.

The rearrangement joins TRBV3-1 (or the pseudogene TRBV3-2) to TRBJ2-2; D gene unclear. With 5 bases removed from V and 2 bases from J, the gap between germline ends came to 6 bases. This CDR3 contains 13 residues. From germline, CDR1 is LGHDT and CDR2 YNNKEL (reference sequence). Here the CDR3 reads CASSLINTGELFF. In DNA form, the CDR3 reads TGTGCCAGCAGCTTAATTAACACCGGGGAGCTGTTTTTT.

This clone has a single count. This sequence joins TRBV28 and TRBJ1-4; D is undetermined. The CDR3 contains 15 residues. V was trimmed by 4 bases and J by 5 bases, leaving 14 bases between them. CDR1 is MDHEN, CDR2 SYDVKM, per germline. This chain's CDR3 is CASSSSAAGNEKLFF. The CDR3 nucleotides are TGTGCCAGCAGTTCCTCTGCAGCGGGGAATGAAAAACTGTTTTTT.

The gene calls are TRBV3-1 (or the pseudogene TRBV3-2) and TRBJ2-7, with a tentative D call TRBD1 (5 bases). The V and J ends lost 0 bases and 5 bases respectively, with 14 bases between them. Germline V gene lookup returns CDR1 LGHDT and CDR2 YNNKEL (reference sequence). There are 15 residues in the CDR3. CDR3 nucleotide sequence: TGTGCCAGCAGCCAAGAATTCCAGGGTAGGAACGAGCAGTACTTC. Translated, it gives CASSQEFQGRNEQYF.

This chain joins TRBV28 and TRBJ1-5; possible D gene TRBD1, 6 bases. The V end was cut by 9 bases, the J end by 3 bases, with 15 bases between. Germline CDR1 and CDR2: MDHEN and SYDVKM. The CDR3 is 14 amino acids. CDR3 nucleotides: TGTGCCAGTCAAGGGGGGGGGAACAATCAGCCCCAGCATTTT. Its translation: CASQGGGNNQPQHF.

J is TRBJ1-2 and V is TRBV20-1; TRBD1 might be the D (6 bases). Germline V lookup: CDR1 DFQATT, CDR2 SNEGSKA (reference sequence). The CDR3 is 10 residues long. The CDR3: CMGGGLGYTF. In nucleotides, the CDR3 is TGCATGGGGGGGGGCCTTGGCTACACCTTC.

CDR3 loop: CSGCNGRSNEQFF. The CDR3 nucleotides are TGCAGCGGCTGTAACGGGAGAAGTAATGAGCAGTTCTTC. The chain uses TRBV29-1 and TRBJ2-1; D is possibly TRBD2 (6 bases). Trimming left V 7 bases short and J 7 bases short, with 17 bases between. The CDR3 consists of 13 residues. Germline values: CDR1 SQVTM, CDR2 ANQGSEA.